This T cell receptor (beta chain) is from a study of blood T cells in healthy people across ages. This clonotype has more than one count but fewer than ten. Through a sample-barcoded 5' primer and a J-beta primer mix, a second PCR was run for roughly 6 to 11 cycles. TCRdb re-derived calls from the 5' RACE reads in MiXCR, one entry per CDR3 protein. The sample includes about 290,000 distinct CDR3 sequences, roughly 26% seen only once; the top ten take approximately 29%. A minimum of 6 micrograms of total RNA was extracted per sample. This TCR derives from a woman aged 65 to 85 in good health. The material sequenced was blood.

The CDR3 coding sequence is TGTGCCAGCAGATCTAATTTAGACATTCAGTACTTC. Its protein is CASRSNLDIQYF. This chain connects TRBV28 to TRBJ2-4; D call uncertain. V was shortened by 6 bases and J by 8 bases, with 11 bases between the two germline ends. The CDR3 sequence is 12 residues long. Germline V gene lookup returns CDR1 MDHEN and CDR2 SYDVKM.